This TCR beta chain was recovered during a study of long-term antiretroviral therapy in people with HIV. Runs used v3.0 of the immunoSEQ assay and were done at survey level. Sequencing had a target that covered about 40,000-55,000 T-cell genomes per sample. The data were produced by immunoSEQ multiplex PCR, yet TCRdb's version contains in-frame clones alone and is incomplete. The sample contains fewer than 20,000 clones, approximately 79% of which appear only once. There are 14 residues in the CDR3. Germline lookup yields CDR1 SGHTA and CDR2 FQGNSA. V was trimmed by 0 bases and J by 2 bases, leaving 8 bases between them. Study-level points and caveats: Nothing was known about ART adherence, viral resistance or changes in therapy. Dominant in the repertoire at all time points were clones expanded before ART.

Regarding this clone: Antigen specificity is unknown.

This chain uses TRBV7-2 with TRBJ2-7; D gene ambiguous. The sequence was collected from a young man with HIV. The sample here was unsorted PBMCs, taken 0.1 years after starting antiretroviral therapy. In DNA, the CDR3 is TGTGCCAGCAGCTTAGCCGGCGGTGCCTACGAGCAGTACTTC. Its translation is CASSLAGGAYEQYF.